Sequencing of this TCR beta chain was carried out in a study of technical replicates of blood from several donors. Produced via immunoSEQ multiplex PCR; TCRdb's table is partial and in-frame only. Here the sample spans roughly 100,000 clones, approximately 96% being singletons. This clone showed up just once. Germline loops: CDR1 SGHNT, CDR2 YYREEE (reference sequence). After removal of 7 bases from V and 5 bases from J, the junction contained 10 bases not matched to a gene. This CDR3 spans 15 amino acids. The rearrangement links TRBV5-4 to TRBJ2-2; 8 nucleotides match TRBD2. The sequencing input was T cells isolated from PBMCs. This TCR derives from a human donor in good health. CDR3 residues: CASAWSGSETGELFF. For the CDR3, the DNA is TGTGCCAGCGCGTGGAGCGGGAGCGAGACCGGGGAGCTGTTTTTT.